Sequencing of this TCR beta chain was carried out in a study of monozygotic twins with inflammatory bowel disease. Study-level results: T cell subtypes that differed could not be told apart.

Comments on this clonotype: Antigen specificity is unknown.

TCRdb processed the 5' RACE reads again and assigns one entry to each CDR3 protein, with no DNA. This table holds roughly 330,000 distinct CDR3 sequences. The sample comprised blood. This clonotype was sampled from a human donor with ulcerative colitis or Crohn's disease, or a healthy co-twin of an affected twin (not recorded which).

The CDR3: CASSGGRLTEAFF. V usage is TRBV10-2 and J usage is TRBJ1-1. CDR3 length: 13 amino acids. The germline V gene encodes CDR1 WSHSY and CDR2 SAAADI.